This record concerns one T cell receptor (beta chain) sequence. The data derive from a study of blood T cell repertoires in COVID-19. The overall study: Samples taken during acute and convalescent COVID-19 were collected in the United States, Italy and Spain. T cells, B-cell-depleted T cells, or PBMCs supplied cDNA or gDNA.

In the original workflow: Reference gene primer amplification gave estimated nucleated cell counts. The repertoire was sequenced with immunoSEQ multiplex PCR; TCRdb's copy has only in-frame clones and lacks some. That table supplies the V and J calls and clone size; D and trimming were determined from the DNA. The data contain roughly 100,000 clones, about 84% of them singletons. Germline V gives CDR1 GTSNPN, CDR2 SVGIG (reference sequence). Trimming pared 0 bases from V and 2 bases from J, leaving 22 bases between. This CDR3 region has 18 residues. The sequence was collected from a woman aged 55 to 70 with acute or convalescent COVID-19. The V and J genes are TRBV30 and TRBJ1-2; TRBD1 is a possible D gene (6 bases). The sequenced sample consisted of peripheral blood. The CDR3 DNA sequence: TGTGCCTGGAGTGTAGGAGTTACTCCCCTCACAGGGAACTATGGCTACACCTTC. It encodes CAWSVGVTPLTGNYGYTF. Combining the CDR3 with reference TRBV30 and TRBJ1-2 gives the whole variable domain SQTIHQWPATLVQPVGSPLSLECTVEGTSNPNLYWYRQAAGRGLQLLFYSVGIGQISSEVPQNLSASRPQDRQFILSSKKLLLSDSGFYLCAWSVGVTPLTGNYGYTFGSGTRLTVV.